This T cell receptor beta chain stems from a study of blood T cell repertoires in COVID-19. About the research overall: Sites across the United States, Italy and Spain contributed samples from acute and convalescent COVID-19.

The CDR3 has 16 amino acids. Trimming at V came to 2 bases and at J to 4 bases, leaving 4 bases not matched to a gene. Germline CDR1 reads ENHRY; CDR2 reads SYGVKD. Data came from immunoSEQ multiplex PCR; TCRdb stores just in-frame clones and leaves some out. The data show around 100,000 clones, over 80% seen once. The sequencing input was peripheral blood. This receptor was identified in a woman in her 70s with acute or convalescent COVID-19. This chain links TRBV10-3 with TRBJ2-3; 12 bases agree with TRBD2. The CDR3 DNA reads TGTGCCATCAGTGAGCCTACTAGCGGGAGGTCAGATACGCAGTATTTT. Protein: CAISEPTSGRSDTQYF.